These T cell receptor beta chains were read from a single sample in a study of blood T cell repertoires in COVID-19. Sequenced by immunoSEQ multiplex PCR; TCRdb stores in-frame clones only, minus some. The data contain about 220,000 clones, approximately 85% of them seen just once; the ten biggest clones take up about 2.5%. Sequenced: peripheral blood. These receptors came from a woman aged 70-85 years with COVID-19, enrolled during active disease. CDR3s leave out the opening cysteine and the closing phenylalanine or tryptophan. The D gene is left open where the match is weak.

>TRBD1|TRBV27|TRBJ2-2
ASRPTGGTGELF
>.|TRBV5-8|TRBJ2-7
ASSPWTSQGTYEQY
>TRBD1|TRBV7-2|TRBJ1-5
ASSFDRGLYQPQH
>TRBD1|TRBV28|TRBJ1-5
ASRSQGFGNQPQH
>.|TRBV19|TRBJ2-7
ASSTPYTEQY
>.|TRBV11-3|TRBJ2-3
ASSQEEGDTQY
>.|TRBV3-1/TRBV3-2|TRBJ2-7
ASSQVLEPTEQY
>.|TRBV24-1|TRBJ2-1
ATSDPRDFEQF
>.|TRBV9|TRBJ1-1
ASSVLQGETEAF
>TRBD1|TRBV11-3|TRBJ2-5
ASSSGQGRILETQY
>TRBD1|TRBV11-2|TRBJ1-1
ASRTTRGPANTEAF
>.|TRBV4-1|TRBJ2-3
ASSQELRVATDTQY
>TRBD2|TRBV4-2|TRBJ2-1
ASSQDFVNSLADSYNEQF
>TRBD1|TRBV11-3|TRBJ1-1
ASSFRTGVMNTEAF
>.|TRBV18|TRBJ1-2
ASSPRQNYGYT
>.|TRBV9|TRBJ1-5
ASSVDREGQPQH
>TRBD1|TRBV7-6|TRBJ1-1
ASSPKTPTGVGTEAF
>.|TRBV4-2|TRBJ2-5
ASSQEVEGGETQY
>.|TRBV11-3|TRBJ1-1
ASSGQGEAF
>TRBD1|TRBV2|TRBJ1-4
ASSGGTANEKLF
>.|TRBV2|TRBJ1-1
ASRSGSPPEAF
>TRBD1|TRBV18|TRBJ2-1
ASSPVKTGGEQF
>TRBD1|TRBV5-1|TRBJ2-7
ASSPGTGGLEQY
>TRBD2|TRBV2|TRBJ2-2
ASSGSGLGTGELF
>.|TRBV6-5|TRBJ1-1
ASSYVAGNTEAF
>.|TRBV28|TRBJ1-1
ASRRQGPWTEAF
>TRBD1|TRBV6-5|TRBJ1-3
ASQLDRAGNTIY
>.|TRBV12-5|TRBJ2-1
ASGRQALGNEQF
>.|TRBV29-1|TRBJ2-1
SVKAGGSGDPYNEQF